The 20 T cell receptor beta chains reported below all come from one sample, sequenced in a study of response to subunit inactivated influenza vaccine. TCRdb redid the calling of the RT-PCR reads with MiXCR, one entry per CDR3 protein. The sample includes about 830,000 distinct CDR3 sequences, roughly 20% seen only once; the top ten take approximately 11%. The sequences come from PBMCs from blood, collected 5 to 6 days after vaccination. These receptors all stem from a man over 45 who received an inactivated influenza vaccine.

This clonotype showed up many times. The V and J genes are TRBV20-1 and TRBJ1-6; D is ambiguous. The CDR3 consists of 10 residues. With 7 bases removed from V and 9 bases from J, the gap between germline ends came to 7 bases. The germline gives CDR1 DFQATT, CDR2 SNEGSKA (reference sequence). The CDR3 loop is CSVNSSPLHF. The CDR3 nucleotides read TGCAGTGTTAACAGTTCACCCCTCCACTTT.

The table lists this clonotype with a few counts. The CDR3 nucleotides are TGTGCCATCAGTGGAGGTGCTCGTAATTCACCCCTCCACTTT. The encoded protein is CAISGGARNSPLHF. The chain links TRBV10-3 to TRBJ1-6; D not certain. CDR1 is ENHRY and CDR2 is SYGVKD in the germline V gene. This CDR3 is 14 amino acids long. V was pared by 4 bases and J by 6 bases, with 10 bases between.

This chain links TRBV7-2 with TRBJ2-3; 10 bases match TRBD2. The CDR3 is 15 residues long. Per the germline V gene, CDR1 is SGHTA and CDR2 is FQGNSA. Unmatched junction bases numbered 14, after V lost 3 bases and J lost 14 bases. The CDR3 sequence: CASSFRTSGALEWYF. In DNA form, the CDR3 reads TGTGCCAGCAGCTTTAGGACTAGCGGAGCCTTAGAGTGGTATTTT. Supplemented by reference TRBV7-2 and TRBJ2-3, the full variable domain reads GAGVSQSPSNKVTEKGKDVELRCDPISGHTALYWYRQSLGQGLEFLIYFQGNSAPDKSGLPSDRFSAERTGGSVSTLTIQRTQQEDSAVYLCASSFRTSGALEWYFGPGTRLTVL.

The CDR3 spells CASSYIRGGYTF. CDR3 sequence (DNA): TGTGCCAGCAGTTACATCAGGGGCGGCTACACCTTC. The chain carries TRBV6-2 or TRBV6-3 and TRBJ1-2; TRBD1 is a possible D gene (6 bases). Looked up from germline, CDR1 is MNHEY and CDR2 is SVGEGT. This CDR3 comprises 12 residues. Deletions cut 2 bases from V and 8 bases from J, with 9 bases between.

The V gene is TRBV20-1, the J gene TRBJ2-7; D is unclear. Trimming removed 3 bases at V and 0 bases at J, with 6 bases between. The CDR3 runs 12 residues. Germline CDR1 reads DFQATT; CDR2 reads SNEGSKA (reference sequence). CDR3 in DNA: TGCAGTGCTAGTATTTACTCCTACGAGCAGTACTTC. Amino acids: CSASIYSYEQYF.

This chain uses TRBV15 with TRBJ2-7, with D perhaps TRBD1 (6 bases). The CDR3 spans 14 residues. Germline V lookup: CDR1 LNHNV, CDR2 YYDKDF (reference sequence). V shed 0 bases and J shed 1 base, with 7 bases lying between them. This CDR3 reads CATSRDQGSYEQYF. DNA of the CDR3: TGTGCCACCAGCAGAGATCAGGGGTCCTACGAGCAGTACTTC.

The rearrangement joins TRBV21-1 to TRBJ2-7. TRBV21-1 is recorded as a pseudogene. CDR3 length equals 14 residues. CDR3 sequence (DNA): TGTGCCAGCAGCAAAGTTGTACAGCCCTACGAGCAGTACTTC. It is translated as CASSKVVQPYEQYF.

The chain combines TRBV6-5 with TRBJ2-1; D not resolved. Trimming took 2 bases from V and 13 from J, leaving 9 bases between them. The CDR3 totals 11 residues. CDR1 MNHEY and CDR2 SVGAGI come from the germline V gene. The CDR3 spells CASSYRGVQFF. CDR3 sequence (DNA): TGTGCCAGCAGTTACCGCGGAGTACAGTTCTTC.

In its sample, this clonotype was seen a few times. V and J are TRBV4-3 and TRBJ2-7, with D perhaps TRBD1 (7 bases). Trimming removed 2 bases from V and 1 base from J, with 12 bases in between. The germline gives CDR1 LGHNA, CDR2 YSLEER. This CDR3 is 15 amino acids long. CDR3 amino acids: CASSQISGGSYEQYF. In nucleotides, the CDR3 is TGCGCCAGCAGCCAAATCTCAGGGGGGTCCTACGAGCAGTACTTC.

This clonotype showed up many times. The rearrangement links TRBV7-2 to TRBJ2-7; TRBD1 matches 7 bases. Germline trimming cut 0 bases from V and 3 bases from J; bases unmatched to any gene: 5. Germline V gene sequence: CDR1 SGHTA, CDR2 FQGNSA. The CDR3 runs 15 residues. The CDR3 here is CASSLASGTVYEQYF. CDR3 nucleotides: TGTGCCAGCAGCTTAGCTTCCGGGACAGTCTACGAGCAGTACTTC.

This clonotype has more than one count but fewer than ten. The chain couples TRBV18 to TRBJ1-3; D is perhaps TRBD1 (5 bases). Germline V lookup: CDR1 KGHSH, CDR2 LQKENI. V gave up 2 bases and J gave up 1 base, with 15 bases separating them. The CDR3 is 17 residues long. The DNA for the CDR3 is TGTGCCAGCTCACCAGCGGCCGGGGCCCTGTCTGGAAACACCATATATTTT. Its protein product is CASSPAAGALSGNTIYF.

The gene calls are TRBV7-6 and TRBJ1-1; D is ambiguous. The CDR3 totals 14 residues. Germline values: CDR1 SGHVS, CDR2 FNYEAQ. V was cut by 3 bases and J by 0 bases, with 8 bases left in between. Written as DNA, the CDR3 is TGTGCCAGCAGCTTGAAGACGCTGAACACTGAAGCTTTCTTT. Amino acid sequence: CASSLKTLNTEAFF.

The chain is built from TRBV7-8 and TRBJ2-3, with 7 bases that match TRBD2. There are 16 residues in the CDR3. Per the germline V gene, CDR1 is SGHVS and CDR2 is FQNEAQ. With 0 bases clipped from V and 0 bases from J, the junction kept 3 bases outside the gene matches. DNA for the CDR3: TGTGCCAGCAGCTTAGCAACTAGCGCCAGCACAGATACGCAGTATTTT. It yields the protein CASSLATSASTDTQYF.

The chain combines TRBV15 with TRBJ2-3, with D perhaps matching TRBD2 (5 bases). V shed 1 base and J shed 4 bases, with 12 bases lying between them. Germline-derived CDR1 and CDR2 are LNHNV and YYDKDF (reference sequence). This CDR3 spans 15 amino acids. The CDR3 DNA is TGTGCCACCAGCAGAGTCAGACTATCGGCAGATACGCAGTATTTT. It is translated as CATSRVRLSADTQYF.

The CDR3 reads CSAREGTQGNEQFF. Here the CDR3 DNA reads TGCAGTGCTAGAGAAGGCACCCAGGGCAATGAGCAGTTCTTC. The rearrangement links TRBV20-1 to TRBJ2-1; D might be TRBD1 (5 bases). CDR1 and CDR2 (germline): DFQATT, SNEGSKA (reference sequence). Trimming stripped 0 bases from V and 6 bases from J, with 12 bases between. The CDR3 totals 14 residues.

The chain couples TRBV12-3 or TRBV12-4 to TRBJ2-7, with TRBD2 identical over 8 bases. After removal of 6 bases from V and 6 bases from J, the junction contained 10 bases not matched to a gene. The length of the CDR3 is 14 residues. This CDR3 is CASRSSGGASEQYF. CDR3 nucleotide sequence: TGTGCCAGCAGATCCTCCGGGGGGGCTTCCGAGCAGTACTTC.

This clonotype was seen a few times. The chain employs TRBV7-2 and TRBJ1-2; unclear D gene. Trimming took off 3 bases at V and 2 bases at J, with 10 bases between the two ends. Germline V gene sequence: CDR1 SGHTA, CDR2 FQGNSA. This CDR3 contains 14 residues. CDR3: CASSLSRENYGYTF. The CDR3 DNA sequence: TGTGCCAGCAGCTTGAGCCGTGAGAACTATGGCTACACCTTC. Full variable domain (rest looked up from reference TRBV7-2 and TRBJ1-2): GAGVSQSPSNKVTEKGKDVELRCDPISGHTALYWYRQSLGQGLEFLIYFQGNSAPDKSGLPSDRFSAERTGGSVSTLTIQRTQQEDSAVYLCASSLSRENYGYTFGSGTRLTVV.

The CDR3 DNA follows: TGTGCCAGCAGCGTTACCGACAGGGGAGAAGCTTTCTTT. Amino acid sequence: CASSVTDRGEAFF. The gene calls are TRBV7-2 and TRBJ1-1; 8 bases line up with TRBD1. Looked up from germline, CDR1 is SGHTA and CDR2 is FQGNSA. The CDR3 consists of 13 residues. Trimming took 5 bases from V and 8 from J; bases not matched to a gene: 7. The whole variable domain, filled in from reference TRBV7-2 and TRBJ1-1, reads GAGVSQSPSNKVTEKGKDVELRCDPISGHTALYWYRQSLGQGLEFLIYFQGNSAPDKSGLPSDRFSAERTGGSVSTLTIQRTQQEDSAVYLCASSVTDRGEAFFGQGTRLTVV.

The CDR3 sequence is CASSYFQGDGYTF. The CDR3 DNA follows: TGTGCCAGCAGTTACTTTCAGGGTGATGGCTACACCTTC. This chain links TRBV6-5 with TRBJ1-2; possible D gene TRBD1, 5 bases. Trimming removed 1 base from V and 6 bases from J, with 9 bases in between. The CDR3 is made up of 13 amino acids. Per the germline V gene, CDR1 is MNHEY and CDR2 is SVGAGI.

In the case of this clonotype: At one boundary the junction diverges from the germline segment, which might be a read error. The V and J genes are TRBV7-8 and TRBJ1-1; 9 positions agree with TRBD1. This CDR3 is 13 amino acids long. Germline CDR1 is SGHVS and CDR2 is FQNEAQ. The chain's CDR3 is CASILTQTGGAFF. The CDR3 bases are TGTGCCAGCATCTTAACCCAGACAGGGGGAGCTTTCTTT.